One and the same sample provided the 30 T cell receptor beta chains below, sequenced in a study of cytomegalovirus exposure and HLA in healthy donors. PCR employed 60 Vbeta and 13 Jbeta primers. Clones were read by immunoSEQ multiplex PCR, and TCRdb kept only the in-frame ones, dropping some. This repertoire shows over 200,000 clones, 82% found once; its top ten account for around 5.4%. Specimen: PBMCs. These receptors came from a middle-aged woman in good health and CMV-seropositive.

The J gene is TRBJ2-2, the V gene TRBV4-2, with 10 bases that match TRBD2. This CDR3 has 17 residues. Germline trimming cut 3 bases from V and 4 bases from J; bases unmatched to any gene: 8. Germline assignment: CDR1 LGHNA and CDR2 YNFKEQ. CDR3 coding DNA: TGTGCCAGCAGCCAGGAACCGGGACTAGCGAGCACCGGGGAGCTGTTTTTT. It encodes CASSQEPGLASTGELFF.

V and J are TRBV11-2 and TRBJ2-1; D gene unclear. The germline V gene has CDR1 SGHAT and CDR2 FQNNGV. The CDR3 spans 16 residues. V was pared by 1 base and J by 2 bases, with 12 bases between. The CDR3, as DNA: TGTGCCAGCAGCTTAGGAGTGGTAGCCCCCTACAATGAGCAGTTCTTC. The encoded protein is CASSLGVVAPYNEQFF.

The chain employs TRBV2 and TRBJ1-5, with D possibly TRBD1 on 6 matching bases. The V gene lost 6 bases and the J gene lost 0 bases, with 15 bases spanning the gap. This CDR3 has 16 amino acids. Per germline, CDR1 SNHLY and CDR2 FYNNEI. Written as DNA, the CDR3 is TGTGCCAGCAGCGGACAGAGCCGTTATAGCAATCAGCCCCAGCATTTT. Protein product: CASSGQSRYSNQPQHF.

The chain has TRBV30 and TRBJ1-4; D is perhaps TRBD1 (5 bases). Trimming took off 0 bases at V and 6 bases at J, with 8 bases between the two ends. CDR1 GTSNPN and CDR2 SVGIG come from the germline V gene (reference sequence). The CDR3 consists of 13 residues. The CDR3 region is CAWSVSRDEKLFF. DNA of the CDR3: TGTGCCTGGAGTGTAAGCAGGGATGAAAAACTGTTTTTT.

Here the CDR3 DNA reads TGTGCCAGCAGCTTAGTACGGGAGCAGTATTTT. As protein: CASSLVREQYF. The chain carries TRBV11-2 and TRBJ2-3, with D perhaps matching TRBD2 (5 bases). Trimming removed 1 base at V and 11 bases at J, with 7 bases between. CDR1 is SGHAT, CDR2 FQNNGV, per germline. This CDR3 has 11 amino acids.

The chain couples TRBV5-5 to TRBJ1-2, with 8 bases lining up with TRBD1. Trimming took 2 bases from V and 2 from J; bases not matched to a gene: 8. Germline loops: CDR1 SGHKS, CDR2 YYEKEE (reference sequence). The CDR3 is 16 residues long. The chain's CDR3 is CASSFQGARGNYGYTF. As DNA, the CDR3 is TGTGCCAGCAGCTTCCAGGGGGCGCGAGGCAACTATGGCTACACCTTC.

The CDR3 nucleotides are TGTGCCAGCTCACCAAGTATTGAGGCTGGAAACACCATATATTTT. Its translation is CASSPSIEAGNTIYF. The chain uses TRBV18 and TRBJ1-3; D is undetermined. Germline-derived CDR1 and CDR2 are KGHSH and LQKENI. Trimming left V 2 bases short and J 2 bases short, with 10 bases between. CDR3 length: 15 amino acids.

CDR3 DNA sequence: TGTGCCAGCAGTGAAGCAGGGCTAGCGGGAGGCAATGAGCAGTTCTTC. Amino acids: CASSEAGLAGGNEQFF. The chain combines TRBV2 with TRBJ2-1, with 11 bases that match TRBD2. CDR3 length equals 16 residues. Trimming cost V 0 bases and J 6 bases; bases outside gene matches: 4. The germline V gene has CDR1 SNHLY and CDR2 FYNNEI.

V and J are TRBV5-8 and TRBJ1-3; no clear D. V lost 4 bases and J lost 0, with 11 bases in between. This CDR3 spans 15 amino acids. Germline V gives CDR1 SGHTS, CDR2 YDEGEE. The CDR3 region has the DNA TGTGCCAGCAGCATTACAGAGAGCTCTGGAAACACCATATATTTT. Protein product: CASSITESSGNTIYF.

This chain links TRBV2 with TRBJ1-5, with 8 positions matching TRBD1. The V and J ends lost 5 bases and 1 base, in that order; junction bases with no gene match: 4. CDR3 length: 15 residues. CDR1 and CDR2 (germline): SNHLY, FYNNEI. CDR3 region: CASSYRGESNQPQHF. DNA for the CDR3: TGTGCCAGCAGTTACAGGGGGGAGAGCAATCAGCCCCAGCATTTT.

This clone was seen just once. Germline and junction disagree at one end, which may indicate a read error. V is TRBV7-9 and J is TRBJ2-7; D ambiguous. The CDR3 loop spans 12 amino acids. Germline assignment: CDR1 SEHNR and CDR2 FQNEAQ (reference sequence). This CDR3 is CSSSLQSYEQYF. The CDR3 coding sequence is TGTTCCAGCAGCTTGCAGTCCTACGAGCAGTACTTC. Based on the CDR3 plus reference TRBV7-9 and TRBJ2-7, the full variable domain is DTGVSQNPRHKITKRGQNVTFRCDPISEHNRLYWYRQTLGQGPEFLTYFQNEAQLEKSRLLSDRFSAERPKGSFSTLEIQRTEQGDSAMYLCSSSLQSYEQYFGPGTRLTVT.

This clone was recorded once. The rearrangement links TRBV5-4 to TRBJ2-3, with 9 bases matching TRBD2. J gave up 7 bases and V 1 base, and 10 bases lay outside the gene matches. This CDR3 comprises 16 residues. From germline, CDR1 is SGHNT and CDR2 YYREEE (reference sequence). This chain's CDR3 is CASSLPSGGMENTQYF. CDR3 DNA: TGTGCCAGCAGCTTGCCCAGCGGGGGGATGGAGAATACGCAGTATTTT.

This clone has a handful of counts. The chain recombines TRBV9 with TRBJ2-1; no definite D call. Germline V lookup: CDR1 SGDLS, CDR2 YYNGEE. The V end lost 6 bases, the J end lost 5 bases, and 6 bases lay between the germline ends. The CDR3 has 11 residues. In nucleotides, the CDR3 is TGTGCCAGCAATCGAGACAATGAGCAGTTCTTC. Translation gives CASNRDNEQFF.

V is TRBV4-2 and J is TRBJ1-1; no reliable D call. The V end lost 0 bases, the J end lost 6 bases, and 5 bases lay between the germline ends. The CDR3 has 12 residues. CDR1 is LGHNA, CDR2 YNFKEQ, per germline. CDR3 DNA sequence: TGTGCCAGCAGCCAAGATCCCGCTGAAGCTTTCTTT. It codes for CASSQDPAEAFF.

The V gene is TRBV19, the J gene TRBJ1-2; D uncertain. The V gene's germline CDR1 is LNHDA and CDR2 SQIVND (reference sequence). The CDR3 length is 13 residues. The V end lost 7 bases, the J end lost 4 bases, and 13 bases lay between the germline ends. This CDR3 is CASKLSGVYGYTF. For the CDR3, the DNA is TGTGCCAGTAAGCTATCCGGGGTCTATGGCTACACCTTC.

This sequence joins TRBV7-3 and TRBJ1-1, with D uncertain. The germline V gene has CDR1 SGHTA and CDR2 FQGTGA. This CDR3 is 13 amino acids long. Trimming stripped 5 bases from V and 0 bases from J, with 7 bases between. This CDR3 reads CASSETMNTEAFF. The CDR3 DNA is TGTGCCAGCAGCGAAACAATGAACACTGAAGCTTTCTTT.

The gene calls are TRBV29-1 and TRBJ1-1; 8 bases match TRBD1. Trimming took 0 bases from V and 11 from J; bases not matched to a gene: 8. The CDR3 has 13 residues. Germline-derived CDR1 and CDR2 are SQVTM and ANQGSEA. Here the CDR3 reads CSVEEWTGTMAFF. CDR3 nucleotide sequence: TGCAGCGTTGAAGAATGGACAGGGACAATGGCTTTCTTT.

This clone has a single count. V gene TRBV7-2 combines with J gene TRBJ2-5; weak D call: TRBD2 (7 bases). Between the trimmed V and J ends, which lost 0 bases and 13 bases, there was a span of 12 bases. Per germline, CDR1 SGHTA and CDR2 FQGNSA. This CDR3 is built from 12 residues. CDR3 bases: TGTGCCAGCAGCTTAGCGGGGGGGGGCGGGTACTTC. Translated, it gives CASSLAGGGGYF. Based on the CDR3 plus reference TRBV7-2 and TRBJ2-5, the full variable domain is GAGVSQSPSNKVTEKGKDVELRCDPISGHTALYWYRQSLGQGLEFLIYFQGNSAPDKSGLPSDRFSAERTGGSVSTLTIQRTQQEDSAVYLCASSLAGGGGYFGPGTRLLVL.

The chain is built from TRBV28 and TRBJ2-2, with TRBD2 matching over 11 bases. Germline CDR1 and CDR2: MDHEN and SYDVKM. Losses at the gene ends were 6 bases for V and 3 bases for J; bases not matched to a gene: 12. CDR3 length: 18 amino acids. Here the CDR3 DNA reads TGTGCCAGCAGACCTATGACTAGCGGGATTATGTACACCGGGGAGCTGTTTTTT. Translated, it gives CASRPMTSGIMYTGELFF.

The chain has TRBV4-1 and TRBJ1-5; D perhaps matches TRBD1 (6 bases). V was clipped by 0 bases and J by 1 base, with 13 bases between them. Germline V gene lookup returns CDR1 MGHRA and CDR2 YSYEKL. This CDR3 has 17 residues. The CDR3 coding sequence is TGCGCCAGCAGCCAAGACGCGGGGGGGGCGAGCAATCAGCCCCAGCATTTT. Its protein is CASSQDAGGASNQPQHF.

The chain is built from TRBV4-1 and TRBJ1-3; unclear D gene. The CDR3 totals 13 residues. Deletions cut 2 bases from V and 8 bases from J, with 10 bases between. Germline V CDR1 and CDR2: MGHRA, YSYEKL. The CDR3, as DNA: TGCGCCAGCAGCCAAAGCGGGATGGACACCATATATTTT. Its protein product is CASSQSGMDTIYF.

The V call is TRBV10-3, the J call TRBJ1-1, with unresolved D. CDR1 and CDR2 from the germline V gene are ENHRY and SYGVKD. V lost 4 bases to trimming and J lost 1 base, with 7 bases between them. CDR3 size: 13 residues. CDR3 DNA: TGTGCCATCAGTGGAGTGAGGAACACTGAAGCTTTCTTT. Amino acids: CAISGVRNTEAFF.

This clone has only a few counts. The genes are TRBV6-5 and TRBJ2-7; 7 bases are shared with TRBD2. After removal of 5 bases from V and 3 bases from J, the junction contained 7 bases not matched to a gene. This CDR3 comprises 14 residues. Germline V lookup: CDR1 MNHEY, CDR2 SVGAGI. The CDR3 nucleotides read TGTGCCAGCAGTGAGTCTAGCGGAAACTACGAGCAGTACTTC. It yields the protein CASSESSGNYEQYF.

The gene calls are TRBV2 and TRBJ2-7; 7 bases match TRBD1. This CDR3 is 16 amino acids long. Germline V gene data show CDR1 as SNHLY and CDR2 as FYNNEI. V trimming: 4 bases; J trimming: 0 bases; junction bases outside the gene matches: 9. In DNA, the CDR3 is TGTGCCAGCAGTGCTCTATGGGACAGTGGCTCCTACGAGCAGTACTTC. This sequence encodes CASSALWDSGSYEQYF.

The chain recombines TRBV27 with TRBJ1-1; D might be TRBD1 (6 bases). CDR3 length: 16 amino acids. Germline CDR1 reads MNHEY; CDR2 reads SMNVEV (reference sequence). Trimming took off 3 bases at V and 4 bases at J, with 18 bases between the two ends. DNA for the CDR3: TGTGCCAGCAGTTTCAGGGACACGGGGCTGATCACTGAAGCTTTCTTT. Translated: CASSFRDTGLITEAFF.

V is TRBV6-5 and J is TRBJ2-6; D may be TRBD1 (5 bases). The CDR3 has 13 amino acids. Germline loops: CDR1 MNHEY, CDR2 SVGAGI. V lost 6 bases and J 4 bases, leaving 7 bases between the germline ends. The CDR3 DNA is TGTGCCAGCAGGAAGGGGGGGGCCAACGTCCTGACTTTC. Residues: CASRKGGANVLTF.

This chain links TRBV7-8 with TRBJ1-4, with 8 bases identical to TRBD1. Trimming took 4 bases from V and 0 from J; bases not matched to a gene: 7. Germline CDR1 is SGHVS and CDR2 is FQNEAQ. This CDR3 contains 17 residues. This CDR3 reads CASSSPDRGATNEKLFF. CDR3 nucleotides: TGTGCCAGCAGCTCACCCGACAGGGGTGCAACTAATGAAAAACTGTTTTTT.

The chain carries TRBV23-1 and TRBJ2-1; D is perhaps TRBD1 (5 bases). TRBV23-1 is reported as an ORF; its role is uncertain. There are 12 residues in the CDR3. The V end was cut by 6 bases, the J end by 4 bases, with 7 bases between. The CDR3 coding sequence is TGCGCCAGCAGGAGACAGTACAATGAGCAGTTCTTC. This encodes CASRRQYNEQFF.

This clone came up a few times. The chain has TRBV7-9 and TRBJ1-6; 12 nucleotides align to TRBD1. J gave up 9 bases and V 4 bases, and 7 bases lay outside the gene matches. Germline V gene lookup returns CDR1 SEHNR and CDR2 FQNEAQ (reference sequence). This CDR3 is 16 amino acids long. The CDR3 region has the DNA TGTGCCAGCAGCTCTAGTGGGACAGGGGGCTTTTCACCCCTCCACTTT. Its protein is CASSSSGTGGFSPLHF.

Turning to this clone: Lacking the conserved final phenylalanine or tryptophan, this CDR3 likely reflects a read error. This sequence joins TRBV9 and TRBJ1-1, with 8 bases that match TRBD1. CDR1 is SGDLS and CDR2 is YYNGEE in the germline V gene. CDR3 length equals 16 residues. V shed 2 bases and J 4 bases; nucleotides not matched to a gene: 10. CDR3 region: CASSVAPQGGFTEAFL. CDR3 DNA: TGTGCCAGCAGCGTCGCCCCACAGGGGGGTTTCACTGAAGCTTTCCTT.